A single sample is the source of the 8 T cell receptor beta chains below, sequenced in a study of T-cell reconstitution after alpha-beta-depleted transplantation in children. This sample's TCRbeta library carried unique molecular identifier barcodes. TCRdb used MiXCR to reprocess the PCR reads, holding one entry per CDR3 protein. This table holds hundreds of thousands of distinct CDR3 sequences, roughly a tenth found once. Sequenced material: PBMCs from the stem cell graft donor, taken from the stem cell graft. All receptors come from a human donor who donated a stem cell graft to a child with acute myeloid leukemia.

This clonotype was detected a few times. The gene calls are TRBV12-3 or TRBV12-4 and TRBJ1-1; D call uncertain. V was shortened by 0 bases and J by 9 bases, with 11 bases between the two germline ends. This CDR3 region has 13 residues. Written as DNA, the CDR3 is TGTGCCAGCAGTTTAGCTGGGGTCAGTCAAGCTTTCTTT. Its protein is CASSLAGVSQAFF.

This clonotype was observed a handful of times. The CDR3 loop reads CASRGQGDGYTF. The CDR3 coding sequence is TGTGCCAGCAGAGGTCAGGGAGATGGCTACACCTTC. The chain joins TRBV25-1 to TRBJ1-2; D possibly corresponds to TRBD1 (5 bases). V was trimmed by 6 bases and J by 6 bases, leaving 11 bases between them. The CDR3 loop spans 12 amino acids. Looked up from germline, CDR1 is MGHDK and CDR2 is SYGVNS.

The table lists this clonotype with a few counts. The chain joins TRBV7-6 to TRBJ2-1; 9 nucleotides line up with TRBD2. The germline CDR1 and CDR2 sequences are SGHVS and FNYEAQ. This CDR3 region has 17 residues. J gave up 3 bases and V 4 bases, and 10 bases lay outside the gene matches. The CDR3 reads CASSYVLAGTFYNEQFF. The CDR3 nucleotides read TGTGCCAGCAGCTACGTTCTAGCGGGGACCTTCTACAATGAGCAGTTCTTC.

This chain uses TRBV15 with TRBJ2-3; D may correspond to TRBD1 or TRBD2 (5 bases each). The CDR3 runs to 16 residues. The V gene's germline CDR1 is LNHNV and CDR2 YYDKDF (reference sequence). Trimming pared 0 bases from V and 1 base from J, leaving 11 bases between. The CDR3 coding sequence is TGTGCCACCAGCAGAGATTCGCAGGGACGCACAGATACGCAGTATTTT. Its protein product is CATSRDSQGRTDTQYF.

The CDR3 loop is CASSQYPAGTYEQYF. CDR3 bases: TGCGCCAGCAGCCAATACCCAGCAGGGACCTACGAGCAGTACTTC. The rearrangement links TRBV4-3 to TRBJ2-7; possible D gene TRBD1, 5 bases. The CDR3 is made up of 15 amino acids. Germline V gene data show CDR1 as LGHNA and CDR2 as YSLEER. V was cut by 2 bases and J by 2 bases, with 13 bases left in between.

V is TRBV4-1 and J is TRBJ2-1; 8 nucleotides agree with TRBD2. Germline CDR1 is MGHRA and CDR2 is YSYEKL. This CDR3 spans 17 amino acids. The junction had 6 bases not matched to a gene; V was cut back by 2 bases and J by 0 bases. CDR3 sequence: CASSQNPGGDSYNEQFF. The CDR3 DNA follows: TGCGCCAGCAGCCAAAATCCGGGAGGGGACTCCTACAATGAGCAGTTCTTC.

This clonotype was recorded a few times. The chain employs TRBV18 and TRBJ1-2; D remains ambiguous. This CDR3 region has 15 residues. The germline gives CDR1 KGHSH, CDR2 LQKENI. Trimming shortened V by 3 bases and J by 2 bases, and 13 bases separated the two germline ends. The CDR3 region has the DNA TGTGCCAGCTCACCTCGATTGGAACAGAACTATGGCTACACCTTC. Residues: CASSPRLEQNYGYTF.

This clonotype was detected ten times or more. This rearrangement joins TRBV20-1 to TRBJ1-6; D perhaps matches TRBD1 (6 bases). V lost 0 bases and J lost 8, with 14 bases in between. The germline gives CDR1 DFQATT, CDR2 SNEGSKA (reference sequence). This CDR3 comprises 15 residues. In DNA form, the CDR3 reads TGCAGTGCTAGAGATTATCAGGACAGCTATTCACCCCTCCACTTT. Protein: CSARDYQDSYSPLHF.